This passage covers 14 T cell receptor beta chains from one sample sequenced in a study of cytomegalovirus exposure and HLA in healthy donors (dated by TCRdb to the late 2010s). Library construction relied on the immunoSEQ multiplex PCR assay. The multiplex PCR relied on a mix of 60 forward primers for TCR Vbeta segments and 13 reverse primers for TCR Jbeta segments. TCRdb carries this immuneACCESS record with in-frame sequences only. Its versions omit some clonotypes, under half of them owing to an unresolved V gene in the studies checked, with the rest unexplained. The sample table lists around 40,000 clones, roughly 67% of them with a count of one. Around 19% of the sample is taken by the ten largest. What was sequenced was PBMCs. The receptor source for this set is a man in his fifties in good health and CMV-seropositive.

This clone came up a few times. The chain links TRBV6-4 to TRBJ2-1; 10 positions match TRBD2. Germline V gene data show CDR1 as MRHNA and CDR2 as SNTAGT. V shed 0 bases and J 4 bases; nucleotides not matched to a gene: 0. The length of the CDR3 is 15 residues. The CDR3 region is CASSDSAGGYNEQFF. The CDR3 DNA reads TGTGCCAGCAGTGACTCAGCGGGGGGGTACAATGAGCAGTTCTTC.

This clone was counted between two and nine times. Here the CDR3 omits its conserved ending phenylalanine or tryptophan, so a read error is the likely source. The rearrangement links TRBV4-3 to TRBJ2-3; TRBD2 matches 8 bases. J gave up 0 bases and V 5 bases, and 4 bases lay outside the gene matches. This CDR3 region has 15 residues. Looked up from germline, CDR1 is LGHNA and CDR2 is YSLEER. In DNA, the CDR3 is TGCGCCAGCAGCTCGAGCGGGGGAAGCACAGATACGCAGTATGTT. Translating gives CASSSSGGSTDTQYV.

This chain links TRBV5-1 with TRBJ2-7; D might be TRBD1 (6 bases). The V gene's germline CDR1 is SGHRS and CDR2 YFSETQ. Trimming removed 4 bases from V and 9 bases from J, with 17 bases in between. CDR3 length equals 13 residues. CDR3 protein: CASSLRLQGRQYF. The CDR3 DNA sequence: TGCGCCAGCAGCCTCCGCCTACAGGGAAGGCAGTACTTC.

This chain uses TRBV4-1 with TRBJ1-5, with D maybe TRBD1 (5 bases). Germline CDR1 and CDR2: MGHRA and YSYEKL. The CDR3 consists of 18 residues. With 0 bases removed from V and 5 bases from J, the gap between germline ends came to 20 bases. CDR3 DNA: TGCGCCAGCAGCCAAGATGGGTGGGGGTCGGTAGCGGATCAGCCCCAGCATTTT. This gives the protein CASSQDGWGSVADQPQHF.

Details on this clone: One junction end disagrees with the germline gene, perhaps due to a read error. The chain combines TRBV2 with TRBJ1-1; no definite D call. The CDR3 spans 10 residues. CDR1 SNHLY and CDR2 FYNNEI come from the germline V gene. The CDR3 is CVSRGGLAFF. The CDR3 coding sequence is TGTGTCAGCCGGGGAGGCCTAGCTTTCTTT.

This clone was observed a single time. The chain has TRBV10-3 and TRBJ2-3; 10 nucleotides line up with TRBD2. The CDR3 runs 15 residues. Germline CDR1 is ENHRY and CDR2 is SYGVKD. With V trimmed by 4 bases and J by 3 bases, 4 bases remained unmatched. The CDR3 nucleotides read TGTGCCATCAGTGTAGTAGCGGGGGGAACAGATACGCAGTATTTT. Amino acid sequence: CAISVVAGGTDTQYF.

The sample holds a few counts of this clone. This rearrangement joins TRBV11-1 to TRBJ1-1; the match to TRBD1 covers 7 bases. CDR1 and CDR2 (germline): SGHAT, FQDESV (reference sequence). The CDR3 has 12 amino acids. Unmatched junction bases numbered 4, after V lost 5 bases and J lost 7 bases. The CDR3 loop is CASSRTGYEAFF. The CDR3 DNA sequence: TGTGCCAGCAGCCGGACAGGATATGAAGCTTTCTTT. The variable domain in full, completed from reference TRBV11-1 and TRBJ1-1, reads EAEVAQSPRYKITEKSQAVAFWCDPISGHATLYWYRQILGQGPELLVQFQDESVVDDSQLPKDRFSAERLKGVDSTLKIQPAELGDSAMYLCASSRTGYEAFFGQGTRLTVV.

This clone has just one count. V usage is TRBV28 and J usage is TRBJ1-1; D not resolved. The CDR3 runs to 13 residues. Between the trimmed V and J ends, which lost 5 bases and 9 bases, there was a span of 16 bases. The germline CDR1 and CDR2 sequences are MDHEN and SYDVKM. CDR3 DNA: TGTGCCAGCAGTACCCCGAGCCACCCAAAAGCTTTCTTT. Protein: CASSTPSHPKAFF.

The CDR3 coding sequence is TGTGCCAGCTCACCTCGACAAAGTCAGGAGACCCAGTACTTC. Amino acid sequence: CASSPRQSQETQYF. The rearrangement uses TRBV18 and TRBJ2-5; D call uncertain. The V and J ends lost 3 bases and 5 bases respectively, with 13 bases between them. The CDR3 runs 14 residues. The germline gives CDR1 KGHSH, CDR2 LQKENI.

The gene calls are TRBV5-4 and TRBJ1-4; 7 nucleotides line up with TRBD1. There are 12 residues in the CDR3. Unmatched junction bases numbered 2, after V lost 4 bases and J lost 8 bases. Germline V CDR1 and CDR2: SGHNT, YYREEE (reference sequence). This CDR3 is CASSRRGEKLFF. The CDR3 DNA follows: TGTGCCAGCAGCCGCAGGGGGGAAAAACTGTTTTTT.

The CDR3 sequence: CASSLASQGEGKLFF. CDR3 bases: TGTGCCAGCAGCTTAGCGAGCCAGGGGGAAGGAAAACTGTTTTTT. The rearrangement uses TRBV7-9 and TRBJ1-4; TRBD1 matches at 7 bases. There are 15 residues in the CDR3. Per germline, CDR1 SEHNR and CDR2 FQNEAQ (reference sequence). V shed 0 bases, J shed 10 bases, and the junction held 8 bases outside the gene matches. Based on the CDR3 plus reference TRBV7-9 and TRBJ1-4, the full variable domain is DTGVSQNPRHKITKRGQNVTFRCDPISEHNRLYWYRQTLGQGPEFLTYFQNEAQLEKSRLLSDRFSAERPKGSFSTLEIQRTEQGDSAMYLCASSLASQGEGKLFFGSGTQLSVL.

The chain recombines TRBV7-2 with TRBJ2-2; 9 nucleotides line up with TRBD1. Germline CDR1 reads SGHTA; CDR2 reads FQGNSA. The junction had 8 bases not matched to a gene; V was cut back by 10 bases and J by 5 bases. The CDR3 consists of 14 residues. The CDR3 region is CAKSAQGATGELFF. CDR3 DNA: TGTGCCAAGTCGGCACAGGGGGCGACCGGGGAGCTGTTTTTT.

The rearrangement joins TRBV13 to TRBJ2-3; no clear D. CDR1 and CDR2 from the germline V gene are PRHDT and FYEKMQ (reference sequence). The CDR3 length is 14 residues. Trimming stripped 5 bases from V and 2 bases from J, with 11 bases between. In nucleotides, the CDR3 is TGTGCCAGCAGCCCCCAGCGTGACACAGATACGCAGTATTTT. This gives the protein CASSPQRDTDTQYF.

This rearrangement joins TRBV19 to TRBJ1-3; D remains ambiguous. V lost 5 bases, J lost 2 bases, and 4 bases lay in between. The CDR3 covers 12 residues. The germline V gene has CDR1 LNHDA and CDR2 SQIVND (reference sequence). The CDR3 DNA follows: TGTGCCAGTAGTTACACTGGAAACACCATATATTTT. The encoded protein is CASSYTGNTIYF.